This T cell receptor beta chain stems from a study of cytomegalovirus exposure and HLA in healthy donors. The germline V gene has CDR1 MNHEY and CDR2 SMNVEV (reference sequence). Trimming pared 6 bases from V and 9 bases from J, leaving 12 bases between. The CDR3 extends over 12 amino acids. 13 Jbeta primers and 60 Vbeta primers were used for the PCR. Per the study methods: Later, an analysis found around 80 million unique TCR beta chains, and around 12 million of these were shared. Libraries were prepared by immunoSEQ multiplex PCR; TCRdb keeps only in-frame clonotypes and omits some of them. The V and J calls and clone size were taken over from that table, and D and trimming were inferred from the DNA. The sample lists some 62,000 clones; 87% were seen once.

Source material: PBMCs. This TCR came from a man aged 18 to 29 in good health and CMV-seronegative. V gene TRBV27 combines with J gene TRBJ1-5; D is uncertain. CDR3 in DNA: TGTGCCAGCAGCCAGCCATCAGGGCCCCAGCATTTT. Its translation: CASSQPSGPQHF.